This note documents a single T cell receptor beta chain sequence. This table comes from immunoSEQ multiplex PCR, and its TCRdb copy is limited to in-frame clones, with some not included. The data show over 200,000 clones, with 86% seen just once and 2.5% to 3.5% held by the top ten. Individuals drawn from 20 to 25 US areas were roughly 18 to 89 years old. The data were obtained in a study of blood T cell repertoires in COVID-19. Across the whole study: Each recovered donor of Cohort 3 presented with two negative PCRs, clearance, or symptom resolution.

The length of the CDR3 is 15 residues. J gave up 4 bases and V 5 bases, and 5 bases lay outside the gene matches. Germline V gene sequence: CDR1 SGHTA, CDR2 FQGTGA. The source material was PBMCs or T cells enriched from blood (not recorded which). This TCR was recovered from a woman between 50 and 59 years old in a cohort exposed to, infected with or recovered from COVID-19 (not recorded which). The V and J genes are TRBV7-3 and TRBJ2-1, with 10 bases fitting TRBD1. The CDR3 protein is CASSHGQGGYNEQFF. The CDR3 region has the DNA TGTGCCAGCAGCCACGGACAGGGGGGGTACAATGAGCAGTTCTTC.